This T cell receptor (beta chain) derives from a study of blood T cell repertoires in COVID-19. As handled by the study authors: How many nucleated cells were present was estimated from reference gene primer amplification. Produced via immunoSEQ multiplex PCR; TCRdb's table is partial and in-frame only. Clonal size and the V and J genes are those of that table, whereas D and trimming came from the DNA. The sample includes 200,000 to 250,000 clones, 65% to 90% of them seen just once. V was clipped by 3 bases and J by 9 bases, with 17 bases between them. The CDR3 runs to 15 residues. The V gene's germline CDR1 is SGHAT and CDR2 FQNNGV. This clone was counted once.

The material sequenced was peripheral blood. The gene calls are TRBV11-2 and TRBJ1-4; D unresolved. This sequence was found in a man between 45 and 60 years old with active or convalescent COVID-19. CDR3 DNA sequence: TGTGCCAGCAGCTTCTCGGGAACGACCCGCCAAAAACTGTTTTTT. Its protein is CASSFSGTTRQKLFF.